The next 19 T cell receptor beta chains were all read from a single sample in a study of long-term antiretroviral therapy in people with HIV. The run of the v3.0 immunoSEQ assay was at survey level. Profiling relied on immunoSEQ multiplex PCR, and the TCRdb table lists in-frame clones only, not all of them. The sample has 25,000 to 35,000 clones; approximately 97% are singletons. The sample in question was unsorted PBMCs, obtained 6.9 years after starting antiretroviral therapy. These receptors were obtained from a man younger than 45 with HIV.

The chain employs TRBV14 and TRBJ1-2; 11 positions match TRBD1. This CDR3 has 15 amino acids. After removal of 4 bases from V and 6 bases from J, the junction contained 7 bases not matched to a gene. CDR1 and CDR2 (germline): SGHDN, FVKESK. CDR3 loop: CASSPRTGGSHGYTF. The CDR3 DNA reads TGTGCCAGCAGCCCTCGGACAGGGGGCTCCCATGGCTACACCTTC.

This clone was observed a single time. The chain employs TRBV7-8 and TRBJ1-5, with 7 bases aligning to TRBD1. Trimming removed 5 bases from V and 4 bases from J; junction bases left unmatched: 11. Germline assignment: CDR1 SGHVS and CDR2 FQNEAQ. The CDR3 loop spans 16 amino acids. The CDR3 loop is CASSQTQDRLNQPQHF. The CDR3 coding sequence is TGTGCCAGCAGCCAAACCCAGGACAGGCTTAATCAGCCCCAGCATTTT.

The chain joins TRBV25-1 to TRBJ1-1; 7 positions match TRBD1. Germline loops: CDR1 MGHDK, CDR2 SYGVNS. The J segment lost 1 base and the V segment lost 6 bases, leaving 2 bases of the junction unmatched. The CDR3 runs 13 residues. CDR3: CASRRDRNTEAFF. CDR3 DNA: TGTGCCAGCAGGCGGGACAGGAACACTGAAGCTTTCTTT.

The chain links TRBV15 to TRBJ1-1; D might be TRBD1 (5 bases). The V and J ends lost 0 bases and 8 bases respectively, with 13 bases between them. Germline CDR1 and CDR2: LNHNV and YYDKDF (reference sequence). The CDR3 contains 14 residues. The CDR3 bases are TGTGCCACCAGCAGAGACCCGGCAGGGTGGGAAGCTTTCTTT. Its translation is CATSRDPAGWEAFF.

The J gene is TRBJ1-2, the V gene TRBV19; D uncertain. CDR1 and CDR2 (germline): LNHDA, SQIVND (reference sequence). V was cut by 2 bases and J by 5 bases, with 6 bases left in between. The CDR3 length is 12 residues. CDR3 residues: CASSISVYGYTF. Written as DNA, the CDR3 is TGTGCCAGTAGTATATCGGTTTATGGCTACACCTTC.

The chain recombines TRBV6-1 with TRBJ1-2, with TRBD1 matching over 9 bases. The CDR3 contains 15 residues. Germline assignment: CDR1 MNHNS and CDR2 SASEGT. With 5 bases clipped from V and 3 bases from J, the junction kept 7 bases outside the gene matches. The CDR3 region is CASSLGTGRDYGYTF. Here the CDR3 DNA reads TGTGCCAGCAGTCTTGGGACAGGGAGAGACTATGGCTACACCTTC.

The chain has TRBV5-1 and TRBJ1-1; D remains unclear. The germline V gene encodes CDR1 SGHRS and CDR2 YFSETQ. This CDR3 spans 13 amino acids. V was trimmed by 0 bases and J by 6 bases, leaving 9 bases between them. The CDR3 spells CASSLDHLSEAFF. The CDR3 DNA is TGCGCCAGCAGCTTGGACCATTTATCTGAAGCTTTCTTT.

The chain couples TRBV2 to TRBJ2-7; 7 bases are shared with TRBD1. Trimming at V came to 4 bases and at J to 4 bases, leaving 4 bases not matched to a gene. Per germline, CDR1 SNHLY and CDR2 FYNNEI. The CDR3 loop spans 13 amino acids. The CDR3 DNA sequence: TGTGCCAGCAGTGCGAACAGGGGTTACGAGCAGTACTTC. It codes for CASSANRGYEQYF.

The chain joins TRBV6-6 to TRBJ1-1, with D possibly TRBD1 on 5 matching bases. Trimming left V 5 bases short and J 11 bases short, with 21 bases between. The CDR3 is made up of 14 amino acids. From germline, CDR1 is MNHNY and CDR2 SVGAGI (reference sequence). CDR3 nucleotides: TGTGCCAGCAGTCCTCAGATTAGGGCGGGGGGGGCTTTCTTT. Encoded protein: CASSPQIRAGGAFF.

J is TRBJ1-3 and V is TRBV7-2; TRBD1 aligns across 8 bases. The germline gives CDR1 SGHTA, CDR2 FQGNSA. The V segment lost 5 bases and the J segment 4 bases; nucleotides outside the gene matches: 4. The CDR3 runs 14 residues. The CDR3 protein is CASSQDRVGNTIYF. In DNA form, the CDR3 reads TGTGCCAGCAGCCAGGACAGGGTCGGAAACACCATATATTTT.

This rearrangement joins TRBV6-6 to TRBJ2-7; D ambiguous. Germline CDR1 is MNHNY and CDR2 is SVGAGI (reference sequence). The CDR3 runs to 13 residues. Trimming took off 2 bases at V and 2 bases at J, with 7 bases between the two ends. CDR3 sequence reads: CASSYGRPYEQYF. The CDR3 DNA follows: TGTGCCAGCAGTTACGGCCGGCCCTACGAGCAGTACTTC.

The chain joins TRBV13 to TRBJ2-2; 9 bases match TRBD1. Germline CDR1 is PRHDT and CDR2 is FYEKMQ (reference sequence). V shed 5 bases and J 4 bases; nucleotides not matched to a gene: 11. The CDR3 runs to 17 residues. The CDR3 DNA reads TGTGCCAGCAGCCCACTTGCCGGGACAGGGCCCACCGGGGAGCTGTTTTTT. Encoded protein: CASSPLAGTGPTGELFF. The whole variable domain, remainder taken from reference TRBV13 and TRBJ2-2, is AAGVIQSPRHLIKEKRETATLKCYPIPRHDTVYWYQQGPGQDPQFLISFYEKMQSDKGSIPDRFSAQQFSDYHSELNMSSLELGDSALYFCASSPLAGTGPTGELFFGEGSRLTVL.

This chain links TRBV29-1 with TRBJ2-7; D might be TRBD2 (6 bases). The CDR3 is 13 amino acids. Trimming took 8 bases from V and 2 from J, leaving 16 bases between them. Germline loops: CDR1 SQVTM, CDR2 ANQGSEA. CDR3 sequence reads: CSPSGTLPYEQYF. CDR3 nucleotides: TGCAGCCCTTCCGGGACTCTTCCCTACGAGCAGTACTTC.

This clone appeared once. The genes are TRBV30 and TRBJ2-7, with D perhaps assigned TRBD1 or TRBD2 (6 bases each). Trimming took off 8 bases at V and 5 bases at J, with 19 bases between the two ends. Germline assignment: CDR1 GTSNPN and CDR2 SVGIG (reference sequence). This CDR3 is built from 13 residues. This CDR3 is CAGEDGGHDEQYF. The CDR3 nucleotides read TGTGCCGGCGAGGACGGGGGCCACGACGAGCAGTACTTC.

The J gene is TRBJ2-2, the V gene TRBV15, with D perhaps TRBD1 (5 bases). V was shortened by 0 bases and J by 7 bases, with 9 bases between the two germline ends. CDR1 is LNHNV and CDR2 is YYDKDF in the germline V gene (reference sequence). The CDR3 covers 14 residues. CDR3 in amino acids: CATSRDRVGGELFF. As DNA, the CDR3 is TGTGCCACCAGCAGAGACAGGGTGGGCGGGGAGCTGTTTTTT.

The rearrangement uses TRBV15 and TRBJ2-7, with D possibly TRBD2 on 6 matching bases. V was trimmed by 0 bases and J by 5 bases, leaving 17 bases between them. CDR3 length equals 16 residues. Germline V lookup: CDR1 LNHNV, CDR2 YYDKDF (reference sequence). The CDR3 bases are TGTGCCACCAGCAGAGATTTGGGGGGAAAAAGGGACGAGCAGTACTTC. Its protein product is CATSRDLGGKRDEQYF.

Only one count was recorded for this clone. The chain couples TRBV7-6 to TRBJ2-7, with 7 bases fitting TRBD1. CDR3 length equals 15 residues. The V and J ends lost 5 bases and 6 bases, in that order; junction bases with no gene match: 13. Germline-derived CDR1 and CDR2 are SGHVS and FNYEAQ. CDR3 coding DNA: TGTGCCAGCAGCGCGCAGGGGGAAGTAGCCTCCGAGCAGTACTTC. It specifies CASSAQGEVASEQYF.

This chain joins TRBV9 and TRBJ2-6; no clear D. The CDR3 spans 13 residues. The V and J ends lost 0 bases and 2 bases respectively, with 0 bases between them. The germline V gene encodes CDR1 SGDLS and CDR2 YYNGEE. CDR3 sequence (DNA): TGTGCCAGCAGCGTAGCTGGGGCCAACGTCCTGACTTTC. Residues: CASSVAGANVLTF.

The chain employs TRBV29-1 and TRBJ1-1; no reliable D call. The V end was cut by 2 bases, the J end by 1 base, with 8 bases between. In germline, CDR1 is SQVTM, CDR2 ANQGSEA. This CDR3 region has 13 residues. This CDR3 is CSVEPPWNTEAFF. CDR3 DNA sequence: TGCAGCGTTGAACCCCCTTGGAACACTGAAGCTTTCTTT.